This T cell receptor (beta chain) was retrieved from a study of CXCR3-negative and CXCR3-positive naive CD8 T cells. Study in general: Summed over all libraries, TRB reads came to around 140 million, with about 1.5 +/- 0.3 million per library. Findings and caveats of the study: The majority of assays used fresh PBMCs, and CXCR3 expression partially decreased after cryopreservation. Memory, not naive, CXCR3-negative and CXCR3-positive cells differed in TRBV-TRBJ usage.

Comments on this clonotype: Antigen specificity is unknown.

Looked up from germline, CDR1 is MNHEY and CDR2 is SVGEGT. This CDR3 contains 14 residues. UMI-labeled TRB cDNA libraries were prepared by 5' RACE. TCRdb re-called the 5' RACE reads and shows each CDR3 protein once, DNA omitted. The sample totals approximately 53,000 distinct CDR3 sequences. The specimen sequenced was memory CD8+ T cells from blood. V usage is TRBV6-2 or TRBV6-3 and J usage is TRBJ2-2. The sequence came from a human donor in good health. Some clones in this sample may be carry-over from other donors' samples. The chain's CDR3 is CASSFPLGIGELFF.